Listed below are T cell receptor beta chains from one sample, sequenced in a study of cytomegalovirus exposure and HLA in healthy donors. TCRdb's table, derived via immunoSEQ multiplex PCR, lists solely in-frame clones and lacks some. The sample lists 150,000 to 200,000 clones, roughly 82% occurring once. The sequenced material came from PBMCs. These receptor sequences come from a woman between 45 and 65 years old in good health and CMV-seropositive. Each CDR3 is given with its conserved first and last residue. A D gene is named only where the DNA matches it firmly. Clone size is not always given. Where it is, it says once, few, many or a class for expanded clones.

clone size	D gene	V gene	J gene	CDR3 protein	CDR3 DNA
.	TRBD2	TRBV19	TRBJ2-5	CASSMSLAGGPRRETQYF	TGTGCCAGTAGTATGTCCCTAGCGGGGGGGCCCCGTCGAGAGACCCAGTACTTC
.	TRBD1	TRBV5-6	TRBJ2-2	CANSHTGTGDTGELFF	TGTGCCAACAGCCATACCGGGACAGGGGACACCGGGGAGCTGTTTTTT
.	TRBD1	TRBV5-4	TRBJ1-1	CASSIGTAFAEAFF	TGTGCCAGCAGCATCGGGACAGCTTTCGCTGAAGCTTTCTTT
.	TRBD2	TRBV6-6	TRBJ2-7	CASSRTSGYEQYF	TGTGCCAGCAGTCGGACTAGCGGCTACGAGCAGTACTTC
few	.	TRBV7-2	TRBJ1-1	CASRGHMNTEAFF	TGTGCCAGCAGGGGACACATGAACACTGAAGCTTTCTTT
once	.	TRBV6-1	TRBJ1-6	CASSEAGRNSYNSPLHF	TGTGCCAGCAGTGAAGCGGGGCGCAACTCCTATAATTCACCCCTCCACTTT
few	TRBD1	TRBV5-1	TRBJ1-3	CASSWDRGNTIYF	TGCGCCAGCAGCTGGGACAGGGGAAACACCATATATTTT
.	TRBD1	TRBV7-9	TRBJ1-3	CASSFETGGLRNTIYF	TGTGCCAGCAGCTTTGAGACAGGGGGCTTAAGAAACACCATATATTTT
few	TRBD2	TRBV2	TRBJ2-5	CASSGARLAGGEETQYF	TGTGCCAGCAGTGGAGCGAGGCTAGCGGGGGGGGAAGAGACCCAGTACTTC
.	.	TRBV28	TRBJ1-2	CASSWRVGGYTF	TGTGCCAGCAGTTGGCGGGTCGGCGGCTACACCTTC
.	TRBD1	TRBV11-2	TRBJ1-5	CASSLGDSYQPQHF	TGTGCCAGCAGCTTAGGGGACAGTTATCAGCCCCAGCATTTT
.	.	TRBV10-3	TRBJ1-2	CAISGSSGYGYTF	TGTGCCATCAGTGGGTCGTCCGGCTATGGCTACACCTTC
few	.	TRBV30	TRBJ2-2	CAWSVLQGKELFF	TGTGCCTGGAGTGTACTCCAGGGCAAGGAGCTGTTTTTT
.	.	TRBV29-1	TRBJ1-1	CSAGTSTEAFF	TGCAGCGCGGGGACATCGACTGAAGCTTTCTTT
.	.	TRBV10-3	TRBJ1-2	CAISEWQGYGYTF	TGTGCCATCAGTGAGTGGCAGGGATATGGCTACACCTTC
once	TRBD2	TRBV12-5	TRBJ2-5	CASGSSGAQETQYF	TGTGCTAGTGGCTCCAGCGGGGCCCAAGAGACCCAGTACTTC
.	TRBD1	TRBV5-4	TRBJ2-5	CASSFRDRGKGVTQYF	TGTGCCAGCAGCTTCCGGGACAGGGGGAAGGGGGTGACCCAGTACTTC
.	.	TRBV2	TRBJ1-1	CASSGQKNTEAFF	TGTGCCAGCAGCGGACAGAAGAACACTGAAGCTTTCTTT
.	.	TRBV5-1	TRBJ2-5	CASSLLGLLETQYF	TGCGCCAGCAGCTTGTTAGGACTACTGGAGACCCAGTACTTC
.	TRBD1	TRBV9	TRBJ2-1	CASSAPTGPLNEQFF	TGTGCCAGCAGCGCCCCGACAGGGCCATTAAATGAGCAGTTCTTC
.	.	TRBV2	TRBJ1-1	CASRQAMRDTEAFF	TGTGCCAGCAGACAAGCAATGAGGGACACTGAAGCTTTCTTT
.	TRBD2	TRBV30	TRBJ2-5	CAWSPGLAGETQYF	TGTGCCTGGAGCCCCGGACTAGCGGGGGAGACCCAGTACTTC
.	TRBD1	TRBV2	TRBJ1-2	CASSGTQGAYYGYTF	TGTGCCAGCAGTGGAACACAGGGGGCTTACTATGGCTACACCTTC
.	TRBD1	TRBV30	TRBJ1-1	CAWSRTGANFGMNTEAFF	TGTGCCTGGAGCCGAACAGGGGCTAACTTCGGTATGAACACTGAAGCTTTCTTT
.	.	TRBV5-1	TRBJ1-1	CASSLAEGGTEAFF	TGCGCCAGCAGCTTGGCCGAGGGTGGGACTGAAGCTTTCTTT
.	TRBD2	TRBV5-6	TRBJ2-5	CASSGLAAGQETQYF	TGTGCCAGCAGCGGACTAGCAGCGGGGCAAGAGACCCAGTACTTC
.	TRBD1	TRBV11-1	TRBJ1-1	CASSFSGTGNAFF	TGTGCCAGCAGCTTTTCCGGGACAGGTAACGCTTTCTTT
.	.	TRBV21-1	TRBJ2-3	CASSTRLAVLTDTQYF	TGTGCCAGCAGCACCAGACTAGCGGTACTCACAGATACGCAGTATTTT
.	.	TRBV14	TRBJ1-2	CASSQVEQGRKGYTF	TGTGCCAGCAGCCAAGTCGAGCAGGGGCGGAAAGGCTACACCTTC
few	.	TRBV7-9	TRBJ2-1	CASSLIRGSYNEQFF	TGTGCCAGCAGCTTGATTAGGGGCTCCTACAATGAGCAGTTCTTC
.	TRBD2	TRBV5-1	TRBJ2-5	CASSFSGAEETQYF	TGCGCCAGCAGCTTTAGCGGGGCGGAAGAGACCCAGTACTTC
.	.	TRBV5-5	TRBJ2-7	CASSFGQFSYEQYF	TGTGCCAGCAGCTTTGGACAGTTTTCCTACGAGCAGTACTTC
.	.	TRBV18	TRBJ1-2	CASSPVSGYGYTF	TGTGCCAGCTCACCAGTATCCGGCTATGGCTACACCTTC
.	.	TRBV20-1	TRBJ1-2	CSAKGLDYTF	TGCAGTGCTAAGGGGCTTGACTACACCTTC
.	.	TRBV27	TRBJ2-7	CASSFQGRYEQYF	TGTGCCAGCAGTTTTCAGGGGCGCTACGAGCAGTACTTC
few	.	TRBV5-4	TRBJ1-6	CASSLDGNSPLHF	TGTGCCAGCAGCTTGGACGGTAATTCACCCCTCCACTTT
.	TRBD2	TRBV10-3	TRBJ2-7	CAIKGLAGDYEQYF	TGTGCCATCAAGGGGCTAGCGGGGGATTACGAGCAGTACTTC
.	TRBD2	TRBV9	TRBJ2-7	CASSKAGVVGEQYF	TGTGCCAGCAGCAAAGCGGGGGTGGTGGGCGAGCAGTACTTC
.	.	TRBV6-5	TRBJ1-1	CASSSPRGIEAFF	TGTGCCAGCAGTTCCCCAAGAGGTATTGAAGCTTTCTTT
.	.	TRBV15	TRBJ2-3	CATSREAGLYTQYF	TGTGCCACCAGCAGAGAGGCAGGGCTATACACGCAGTATTTT
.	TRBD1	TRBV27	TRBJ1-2	CASRDTGTGWDYTF	TGTGCCAGCAGAGACACCGGGACAGGGTGGGACTACACCTTC
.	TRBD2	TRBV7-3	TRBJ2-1	CASSLNGGFNEQFF	TGTGCCAGCAGCTTAAACGGGGGGTTTAATGAGCAGTTCTTC
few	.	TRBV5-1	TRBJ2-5	CASSLGLEETQYF	TGCGCCAGCAGCTTGGGTCTAGAGGAGACCCAGTACTTC
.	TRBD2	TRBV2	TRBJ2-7	CASSEALRTSGAKQYF	TGTGCCAGCAGTGAAGCGCTTAGGACTAGCGGGGCAAAGCAGTACTTC
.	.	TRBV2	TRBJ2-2	CASRTGWNTGELFF	TGTGCCAGCAGGACAGGTTGGAACACCGGGGAGCTGTTTTTT
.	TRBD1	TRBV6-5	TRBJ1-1	CASSLTGVEGVAFF	TGTGCCAGCAGTTTGACAGGGGTCGAAGGTGTCGCTTTCTTT
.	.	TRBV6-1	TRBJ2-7	CASSQGSECEQYF	TGTGCCAGCAGCCAAGGGAGTGAGTGCGAGCAGTACTTC
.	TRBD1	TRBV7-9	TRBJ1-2	CASSTTQTGDYGYTF	TGTGCCAGCAGCACTACTCAAACAGGGGACTATGGCTACACCTTC
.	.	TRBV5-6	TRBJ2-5	CASSFTGETQYF	TGTGCCAGCAGCTTCACGGGAGAGACCCAGTACTTC
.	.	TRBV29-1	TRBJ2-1	CSVEDSSSYNEQFF	TGCAGCGTTGAGGACAGCTCCTCCTACAATGAGCAGTTCTTC
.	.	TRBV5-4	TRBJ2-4	CASTEGEAKNIQYF	TGTGCCAGCACCGAGGGAGAGGCCAAAAACATTCAGTACTTC
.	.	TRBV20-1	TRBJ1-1	CSAAYTLEAFF	TGCAGTGCTGCGTATACCCTTGAAGCTTTCTTT
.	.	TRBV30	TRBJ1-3	CAWTGSGNTIYF	TGTGCCTGGACAGGCTCTGGAAACACCATATATTTT